Below, 4 T cell receptor beta chains from the same sample are listed, as sequenced in a study of OX40 agonist ivuxolimab in advanced cancers. This table comes from immunoSEQ multiplex PCR, and its TCRdb copy is limited to in-frame clones, with some not included. The data contain about 28,000 clones, roughly 83% of them singletons. This sample comprised CD4+ or CD8+ T cells sorted from blood, obtained in a trial of the OX40 agonist ivuxolimab. These receptors came from an adult with an advanced solid tumor such as melanoma, head and neck, liver or kidney cancer.

A single count supports this clone. The chain joins TRBV7-9 to TRBJ2-4; tentative D call: TRBD1 (5 bases). The CDR3 is 11 residues long. Deletions cut 4 bases from V and 10 bases from J, with 8 bases between. The germline V gene encodes CDR1 SEHNR and CDR2 FQNEAQ (reference sequence). CDR3 residues: CASSSQGIQYF. For the CDR3, the DNA is TGTGCCAGCAGCTCCCAGGGAATTCAGTACTTC.

As concerns this clone: One end of the junction does not line up with germline, which may come from a read error. The chain employs TRBV7-7 and TRBJ1-2; D is undetermined. Germline V lookup: CDR1 SSHAT, CDR2 FNYEAQ (reference sequence). The CDR3 contains 13 residues. The CDR3: CASSLVWAGGYTF. The CDR3 region has the DNA TGTGCTAGCAGCTTAGTTTGGGCGGGGGGCTACACCTTC.

This chain uses TRBV10-3 with TRBJ2-3, with 8 bases that match TRBD1. This CDR3 comprises 15 residues. Trimming removed 1 base from V and 3 bases from J; junction bases left unmatched: 3. The germline V gene has CDR1 ENHRY and CDR2 SYGVKD. CDR3 residues: CAISEFGQGTDTQYF. DNA of the CDR3: TGTGCCATCAGTGAGTTTGGACAGGGAACAGATACGCAGTATTTT.

The rearrangement uses TRBV2 and TRBJ2-1; D is unclear. Germline assignment: CDR1 SNHLY and CDR2 FYNNEI. V lost 3 bases to trimming and J lost 10 bases, with 4 bases between them. This CDR3 has 10 residues. The CDR3 bases are TGTGCCAGCAGTGACTACGAGCAGTTCTTC. Translation: CASSDYEQFF.